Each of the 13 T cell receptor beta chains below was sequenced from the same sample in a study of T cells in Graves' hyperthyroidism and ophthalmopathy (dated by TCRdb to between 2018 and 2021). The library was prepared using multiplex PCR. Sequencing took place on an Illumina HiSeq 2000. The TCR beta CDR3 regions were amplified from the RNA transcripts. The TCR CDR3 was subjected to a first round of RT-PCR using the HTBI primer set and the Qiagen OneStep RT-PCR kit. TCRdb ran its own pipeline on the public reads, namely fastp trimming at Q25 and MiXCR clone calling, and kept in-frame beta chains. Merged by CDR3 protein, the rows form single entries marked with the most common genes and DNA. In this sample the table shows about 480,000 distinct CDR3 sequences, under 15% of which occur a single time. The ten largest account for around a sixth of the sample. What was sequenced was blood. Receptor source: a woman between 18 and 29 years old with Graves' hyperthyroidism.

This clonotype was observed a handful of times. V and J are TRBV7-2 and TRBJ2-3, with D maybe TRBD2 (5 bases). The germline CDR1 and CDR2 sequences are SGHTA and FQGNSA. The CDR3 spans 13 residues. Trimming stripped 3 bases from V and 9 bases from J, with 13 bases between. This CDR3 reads CASSFLSGETQYF. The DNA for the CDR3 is TGTGCCAGCAGCTTCCTCTCTGGGGAGACGCAGTATTTT.

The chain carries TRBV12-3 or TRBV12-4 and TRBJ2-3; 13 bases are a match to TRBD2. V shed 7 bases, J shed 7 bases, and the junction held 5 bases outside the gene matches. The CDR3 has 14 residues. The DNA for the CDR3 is TGTGCCAGCACCCAACTAGCGGGAGGGTATACGCAGTATTTT. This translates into CASTQLAGGYTQYF.

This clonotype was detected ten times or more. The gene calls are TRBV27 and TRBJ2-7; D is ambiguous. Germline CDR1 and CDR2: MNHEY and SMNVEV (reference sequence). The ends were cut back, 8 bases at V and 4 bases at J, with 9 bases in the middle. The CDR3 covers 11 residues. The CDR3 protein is CASYDRYEQYF. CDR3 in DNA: TGTGCCAGCTACGACCGTTACGAGCAGTACTTC.

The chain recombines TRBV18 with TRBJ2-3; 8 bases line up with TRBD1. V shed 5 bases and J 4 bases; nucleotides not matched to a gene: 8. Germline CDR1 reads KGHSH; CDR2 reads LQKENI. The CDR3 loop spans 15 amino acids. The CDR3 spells CASSARQGASDTQYF. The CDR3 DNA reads TGTGCCAGCTCAGCCCGGCAGGGGGCTTCAGATACGCAGTATTTT.

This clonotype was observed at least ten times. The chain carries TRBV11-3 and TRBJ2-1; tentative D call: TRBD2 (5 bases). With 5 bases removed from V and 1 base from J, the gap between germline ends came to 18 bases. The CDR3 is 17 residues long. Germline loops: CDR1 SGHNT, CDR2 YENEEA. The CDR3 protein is CASSQSRTPVSYNEQFF. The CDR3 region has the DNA TGTGCCAGCAGCCAGAGTCGGACTCCTGTATCCTACAATGAGCAGTTCTTC.

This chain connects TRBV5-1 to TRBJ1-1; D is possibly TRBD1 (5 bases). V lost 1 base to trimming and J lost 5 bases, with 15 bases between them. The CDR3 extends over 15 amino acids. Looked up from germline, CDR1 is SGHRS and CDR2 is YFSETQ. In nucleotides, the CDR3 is TGCGCCAGCAGCTTGTTTGGAGACAGCCAAACTGAAGCTTTCTTT. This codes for CASSLFGDSQTEAFF.

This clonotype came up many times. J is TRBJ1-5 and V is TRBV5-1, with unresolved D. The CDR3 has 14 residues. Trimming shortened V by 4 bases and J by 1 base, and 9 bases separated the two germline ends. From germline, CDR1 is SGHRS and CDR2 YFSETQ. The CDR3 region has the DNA TGCGCCAGCAGCCCATCTGGGAGCAATCAGCCCCAGCATTTT. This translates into CASSPSGSNQPQHF.

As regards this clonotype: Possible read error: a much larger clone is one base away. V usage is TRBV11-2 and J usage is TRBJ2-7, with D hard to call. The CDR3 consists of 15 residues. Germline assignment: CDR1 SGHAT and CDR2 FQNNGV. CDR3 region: CASSLGSRASYEQYV. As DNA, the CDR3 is TGCGCCAGCAGCTTGGGGTCTAGGGCGTCCTACGAGCAGTACGTC.

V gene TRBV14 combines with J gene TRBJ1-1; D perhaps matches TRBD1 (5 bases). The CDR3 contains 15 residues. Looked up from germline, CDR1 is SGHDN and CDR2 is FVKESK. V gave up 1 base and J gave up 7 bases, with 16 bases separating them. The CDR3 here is CASSQGSGLTGEAFF. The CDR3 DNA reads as TGTGCCAGCAGCCAAGGGTCAGGGCTAACGGGTGAAGCTTTCTTT.

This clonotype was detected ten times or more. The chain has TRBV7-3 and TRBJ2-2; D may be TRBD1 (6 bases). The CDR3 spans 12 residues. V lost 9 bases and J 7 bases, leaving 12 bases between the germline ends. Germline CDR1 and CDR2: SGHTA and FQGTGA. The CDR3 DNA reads TGTGCCAGTGCAGGGGTCGGCGGGGAGCTGTTTTTT. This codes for CASAGVGGELFF.

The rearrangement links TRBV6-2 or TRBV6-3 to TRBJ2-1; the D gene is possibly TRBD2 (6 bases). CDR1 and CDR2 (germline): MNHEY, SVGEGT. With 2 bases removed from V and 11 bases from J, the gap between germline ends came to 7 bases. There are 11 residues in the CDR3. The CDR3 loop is CASSYGGKQFF. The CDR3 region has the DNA TGTGCCAGCAGTTACGGCGGGAAGCAGTTCTTC.

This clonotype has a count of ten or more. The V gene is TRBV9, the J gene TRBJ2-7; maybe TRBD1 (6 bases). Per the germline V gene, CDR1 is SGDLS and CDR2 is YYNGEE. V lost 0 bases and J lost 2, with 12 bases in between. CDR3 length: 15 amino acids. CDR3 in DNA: TGTGCCAGCAGCGTAGATCCGGACAGTACCTACGAGCAGTACTTC. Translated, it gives CASSVDPDSTYEQYF. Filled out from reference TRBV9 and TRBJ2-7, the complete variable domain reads DSGVTQTPKHLITATGQRVTLRCSPRSGDLSVYWYQQSLDQGLQFLIQYYNGEERAKGNILERFSAQQFPDLHSELNLSSLELGDSALYFCASSVDPDSTYEQYFGPGTRLTVT.

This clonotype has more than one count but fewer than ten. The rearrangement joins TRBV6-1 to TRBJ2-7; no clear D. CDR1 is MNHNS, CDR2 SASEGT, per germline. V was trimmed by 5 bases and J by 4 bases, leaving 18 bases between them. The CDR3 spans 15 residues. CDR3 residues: CASSQGPSGGYEQYF. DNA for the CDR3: TGTGCCAGCAGTCAAGGACCGAGTGGTGGGTACGAGCAGTACTTC.